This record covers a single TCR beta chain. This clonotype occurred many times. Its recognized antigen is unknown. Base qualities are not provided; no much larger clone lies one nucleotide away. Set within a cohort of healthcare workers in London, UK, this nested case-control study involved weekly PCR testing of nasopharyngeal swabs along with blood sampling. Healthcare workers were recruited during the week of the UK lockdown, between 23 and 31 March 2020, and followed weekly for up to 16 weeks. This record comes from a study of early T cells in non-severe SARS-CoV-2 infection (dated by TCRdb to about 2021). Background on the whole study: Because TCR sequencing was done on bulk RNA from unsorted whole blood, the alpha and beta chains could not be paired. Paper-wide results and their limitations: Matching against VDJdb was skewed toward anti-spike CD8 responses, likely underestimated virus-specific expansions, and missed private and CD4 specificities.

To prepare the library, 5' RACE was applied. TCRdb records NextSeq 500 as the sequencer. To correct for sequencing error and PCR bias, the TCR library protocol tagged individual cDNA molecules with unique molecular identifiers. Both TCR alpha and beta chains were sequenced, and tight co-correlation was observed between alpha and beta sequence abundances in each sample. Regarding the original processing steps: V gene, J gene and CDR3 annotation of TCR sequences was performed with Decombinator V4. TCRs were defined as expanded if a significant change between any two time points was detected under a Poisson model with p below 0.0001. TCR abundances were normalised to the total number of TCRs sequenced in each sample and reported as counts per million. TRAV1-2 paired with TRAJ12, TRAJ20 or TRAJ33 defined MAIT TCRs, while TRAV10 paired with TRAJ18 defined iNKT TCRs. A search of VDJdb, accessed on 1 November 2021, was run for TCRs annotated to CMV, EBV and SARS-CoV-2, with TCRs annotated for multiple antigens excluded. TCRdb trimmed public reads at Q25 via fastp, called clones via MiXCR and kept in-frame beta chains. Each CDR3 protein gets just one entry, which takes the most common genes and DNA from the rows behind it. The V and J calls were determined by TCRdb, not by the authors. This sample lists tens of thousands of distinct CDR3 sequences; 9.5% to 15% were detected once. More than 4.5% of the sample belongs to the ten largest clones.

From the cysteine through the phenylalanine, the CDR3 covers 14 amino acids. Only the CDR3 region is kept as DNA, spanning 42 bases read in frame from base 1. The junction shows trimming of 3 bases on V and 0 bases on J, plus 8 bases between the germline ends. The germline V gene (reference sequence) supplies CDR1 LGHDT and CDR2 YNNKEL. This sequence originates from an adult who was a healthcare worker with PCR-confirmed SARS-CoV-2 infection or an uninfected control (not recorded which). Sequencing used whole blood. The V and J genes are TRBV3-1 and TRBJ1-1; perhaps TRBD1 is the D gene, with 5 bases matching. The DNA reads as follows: TGTGCCAGCAGCCAGGGGCTCTTGAACACTGAAGCTTTCTTT. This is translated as CASSQGLLNTEAFF.